These T cell receptor beta chains were read from a single sample in a study of cytomegalovirus exposure and HLA in healthy donors. Clones were read by immunoSEQ multiplex PCR, and TCRdb kept only the in-frame ones, dropping some. In all, the sample yields 130,000 to 150,000 clones. The sequenced material came from PBMCs. The origin of the receptors is a woman in her fifties or sixties in good health and CMV-seronegative. Each CDR3 is given with its conserved first and last residue. D genes are given only for firm matches.

d_call	j_call	v_call	cdr3_nt	cdr3_aa
TRBD2	TRBJ2-1	TRBV7-9	TGTGCCAGCAGCGGGCGGGGGGCAAGTGAGCAGTTCTTC	CASSGRGASEQFF
-	TRBJ1-4	TRBV13	TGTGCCAGCAGCTTGGCTGCCCCAATCAATGGTGAAAAACTGTTTTTT	CASSLAAPINGEKLFF
-	TRBJ2-7	TRBV19	TGTGCCAGTAGTATCGAGAGGTTGCACGAGCAGTACTTC	CASSIERLHEQYF
-	TRBJ2-2	TRBV18	TGTGCCAGCTCAGCTATCAGGGATGGCACCGGGGAGCTGTTTTTT	CASSAIRDGTGELFF
-	TRBJ1-5	TRBV10-3	TGTGCCATCAGTGCCCAACTTAGCAATCAGCCCCAGCATTTT	CAISAQLSNQPQHF
TRBD2	TRBJ2-1	TRBV14	TGTGCCAGCAGCCCGACTAGCGGGGAATACAATGAGCAGTTCTTC	CASSPTSGEYNEQFF
-	TRBJ1-4	TRBV18	TGTGCCAGCTCACCGCTGGACGACGGGGGGTATGAAAAACTGTTTTTT	CASSPLDDGGYEKLFF
-	TRBJ1-1	TRBV19	TGTGCCAGTAGAGAACAGGGACGGAACACTGAAGCTTTCTTT	CASREQGRNTEAFF
TRBD1	TRBJ2-2	TRBV13	TGTGCCAGCAGCCACAGGGGCACCGGGGAGCTGTTTTTT	CASSHRGTGELFF
-	TRBJ2-1	TRBV5-1	TGCGCCAACAGCATCAACCTGGACAGTTACAATGAGCAGTTCTTC	CANSINLDSYNEQFF
-	TRBJ2-7	TRBV20-1	TGCAGTGCTAAAAGGGGCTACGAGCAGTACTTC	CSAKRGYEQYF
TRBD1	TRBJ1-1	TRBV6-5	TGTGCCAGCAGTTCTAGAACAGGGGCAGGCACTGAAGCTTTCTTT	CASSSRTGAGTEAFF
-	TRBJ1-5	TRBV19	TGTGCCAGTAGTATAGTGGGTACACCAGGGAATCAGCCCCAGCATTTT	CASSIVGTPGNQPQHF
-	TRBJ2-4	TRBV11-2	TGTGCCAGCAGCTTCGGTCGGGACCGGGGGAACATTCAGTACTTC	CASSFGRDRGNIQYF
-	TRBJ2-5	TRBV7-2	TGTGCCAGCAGCTTAGGTGGAGGCGGGGAAGAGACCCAGTACTTC	CASSLGGGGEETQYF
TRBD2	TRBJ2-7	TRBV9	TGTGCCAGCAGCGTTTACGCTAGCGGGATCTACGAGCAGTACTTC	CASSVYASGIYEQYF
-	TRBJ2-2	TRBV2	TGTGCCAGCAGGGGGACCGGGACACTAAACACCGGGGAGCTGTTTTTT	CASRGTGTLNTGELFF
TRBD1	TRBJ2-3	TRBV30	TGTGCCGGGAGCGGGGACAGGGGGGCCACAGATACGCAGTATTTT	CAGSGDRGATDTQYF
TRBD1	TRBJ1-2	TRBV9	TGTGCCAGCCCAGGGGGCAGCGGTGGCTACACCTTC	CASPGGSGGYTF
-	TRBJ2-7	TRBV25-1	TGTGCCGGAGCCGCGCCAGTCAATTCCTACGAGCAGTACTTC	CAGAAPVNSYEQYF
TRBD1	TRBJ1-1	TRBV20-1	TGCAGTGCTACCGACAGGGAGAAAGCTTTCTTT	CSATDREKAFF
-	TRBJ2-3	TRBV19	TGTGCCAGTAGTATGGAGGTGGTGAGGGGCACAGATACGCAGTATTTT	CASSMEVVRGTDTQYF
-	TRBJ2-3	TRBV18	TGTGCCAGCTCACCAACCGCTAGGCGGACAGATACGCAGTATTTT	CASSPTARRTDTQYF
TRBD1	TRBJ1-2	TRBV5-1	TGCGCCAGCAGCTCCGACAGGGGTTCGTGGCGGGCTGACTATGGCTACACCTTC	CASSSDRGSWRADYGYTF
-	TRBJ2-5	TRBV18	TGTGCCAGCTCCCCACTCCAGATAGAGACCCAGTACTTC	CASSPLQIETQYF
-	TRBJ2-1	TRBV15	TGTGCCACCAGCAGAGGCCGGGGTTCCCCCTACAATGAGCAGTTCTTC	CATSRGRGSPYNEQFF
-	TRBJ2-2	TRBV30	TGTGCCTGGAGTCCCCTGAGGGGGGGTCACGGGGAGCTGTTTTTT	CAWSPLRGGHGELFF
TRBD2	TRBJ2-1	TRBV27	TGTGCCAGCAGTTTGGAGGGAGGGCTGGACAATGAGCAGTTCTTC	CASSLEGGLDNEQFF
TRBD1	TRBJ2-7	TRBV25-1	TGTGCCAGTGACGCCGGGACAGGGAGTAAAAAAACCTACGAGCAGTACTTC	CASDAGTGSKKTYEQYF
-	TRBJ2-7	TRBV7-2	TGTGCCAGCAGCTTGGGCATTTTAACGTACGAGCAGTACTTC	CASSLGILTYEQYF
TRBD1	TRBJ1-4	TRBV5-6	TGTGCCAGCAGCTACCAGGGGGCCGGGGAAAAACTGTTTTTT	CASSYQGAGEKLFF
TRBD1	TRBJ1-1	TRBV19	TGTGCCAGTAGTGGGACAGGCCGACACACTGAAGCTTTCTTT	CASSGTGRHTEAFF
-	TRBJ2-4	TRBV6-5	TGTGCCACCTCGGACAGCGTAGCCAAAAACATTCAGTACTTC	CATSDSVAKNIQYF
TRBD1	TRBJ1-6	TRBV27	TGTGCCAGCAGATTTGGACAGGGGGGTAATTCACCCCTCCACTTT	CASRFGQGGNSPLHF
-	TRBJ2-1	TRBV7-2	TGTGCCAGCAGCTCCAACAGGGAAAAGGCCTACAATGAGCAGTTCTTC	CASSSNREKAYNEQFF
-	TRBJ1-3	TRBV6-6	TGTGCCACTTCCTCGGACAGCTCTGGAAACACCATATATTTT	CATSSDSSGNTIYF
TRBD2	TRBJ2-2	TRBV11-2	TGTGCCAGCAATTGGGGGGGTCGCACCGGGGAGCTGTTTTTT	CASNWGGRTGELFF
TRBD1	TRBJ1-1	TRBV6-5	TGTGCCAGCAGGAGGGACAGCGTGAACACTGAAGCTTTCTTT	CASRRDSVNTEAFF
-	TRBJ2-1	TRBV18	TGTGCCAGCTCACCAAATACGGACGGACAACATATCTACAATGAGCAGTTCTTC	CASSPNTDGQHIYNEQFF
TRBD1	TRBJ2-7	TRBV27	TGTGCCAGCAGTTTAGGGACAGCCTACGAGCAGTACTTC	CASSLGTAYEQYF
TRBD1	TRBJ1-1	TRBV30	TGTGCCTGGGGGACCGGGACAGAGGACACTGAAGCTTTCTTT	CAWGTGTEDTEAFF
TRBD2	TRBJ2-7	TRBV6-1	TGTGCCAGCAGTCCGACTAGCGGGAGGACAGGCGAGCAGTACTTC	CASSPTSGRTGEQYF
-	TRBJ1-6	TRBV5-1	TGCGCCAGCAGCTTGGGGGGAACAGGGTCGGCGGGTAATTCACCCCTCCACTTT	CASSLGGTGSAGNSPLHF
-	TRBJ1-1	TRBV7-2	TGTGCCAGCAGCCCCCAGGGGCTTTTGAACACTGAAGCTTTCTTT	CASSPQGLLNTEAFF
TRBD1	TRBJ2-1	TRBV5-5	TGTGCCAGCAGCTTGAGAATGGGACAGGGGAACGTTGAGCAGTTCTTC	CASSLRMGQGNVEQFF
-	TRBJ1-2	TRBV6-1	TGTGCCAGCAGTGAACGGGGGTTTGGCTACACCTTC	CASSERGFGYTF
-	TRBJ2-7	TRBV30	TGTGCCTGGAGCACCAGGGGATCCCCTTTCTACGAGCAGTACTTC	CAWSTRGSPFYEQYF
TRBD1	TRBJ1-6	TRBV6-1	TGTGCCAGCAGGCAGGGGGTAGGTTCACCCCTCCACTTT	CASRQGVGSPLHF
TRBD2	TRBJ2-3	TRBV6-1	TGTGCCAGCCACCGGGGGGTCCCTACAGATACGCAGTATTTT	CASHRGVPTDTQYF
-	TRBJ2-5	TRBV29-1	TGCAGCGTTGTCAACTCCCTCGAGACCCAGTACTTC	CSVVNSLETQYF
TRBD1	TRBJ2-3	TRBV5-6	TGTGCCAGCAGCTTGCTTATTCGGACAGGAAGGACAGATACGCAGTATTTT	CASSLLIRTGRTDTQYF
-	TRBJ1-1	TRBV27	TGTGCCAGCAGTTTATCTCGGGTACCAGGGACTGAAGCTTTCTTT	CASSLSRVPGTEAFF
TRBD1	TRBJ2-2	TRBV5-1	TGCGCCAGCAGTCTCCAGGGGGCGGACACCGGGGAGCTGTTTTTT	CASSLQGADTGELFF
TRBD1	TRBJ1-5	TRBV6-1	TGTGCCAGCAGTGTGCAGGGGGGTACGCAGCCCCAGCATTTT	CASSVQGGTQPQHF
-	TRBJ1-1	TRBV7-8	TGTGCCAGCAGCTTAATTACGAGTGAAGCTTTCTTT	CASSLITSEAFF
TRBD2	TRBJ2-7	TRBV11-3	TGTGCCAGCAGCCAACGGGAGGGGCAGGGGTACGAGCAGTACTTC	CASSQREGQGYEQYF
-	TRBJ1-2	TRBV28	TGTGCCAGCAGTTTGGGGGGTGGCTACACCTTC	CASSLGGGYTF